The following is a T cell receptor (beta chain) sequence with its context. This sample was taken from a study of cytomegalovirus exposure and HLA in healthy donors. In the PCR, 60 Vbeta and 13 Jbeta primers were used. TCRdb's copy holds only in-frame clones and misses some; the assay was immunoSEQ multiplex PCR. The repertoire holds 130,000 or so clones, roughly 82% seen once, with roughly 3% in the top ten. The CDR3 runs 15 residues. Germline CDR1 is LNHDA and CDR2 is SQIVND (reference sequence). The junction had 7 bases not matched to a gene; V was cut back by 7 bases and J by 3 bases. The chain joins TRBV19 to TRBJ2-7, with TRBD2 matching 12 bases. The material sequenced was PBMCs. This TCR was recovered from a woman younger than 30 in good health and CMV-seropositive. CDR3 DNA sequence: TGTGCCAGTAATAATTGGACTAGCGGGAACTACGAGCAGTACTTC. Translated: CASNNWTSGNYEQYF.